A selection of T cell receptor beta chains follows, all from one sample in a study of PD-1 blockade in classical Hodgkin lymphoma. Profiling relied on immunoSEQ multiplex PCR, and the TCRdb table lists in-frame clones only, not all of them. The sample has 25,000 or so clones; roughly 80% are singletons. The sequenced sample was CD4+ T cells from blood, obtained at baseline. The source is a human donor with classical Hodgkin lymphoma. Both conserved end residues are part of each CDR3. The D gene is left open where the match is weak. Size values are once, few and many counts, or a class for expanded clones, and some rows have none.

J: TRBJ2-5; D: TRBD1; V: TRBV19; size: few; DNA: TGTGCCAGTAGTATAGACGGGACAGGGACAGGTGAGACCCAGTACTTC; CDR3: CASSIDGTGTGETQYF
J: TRBJ2-3; D: NA; V: TRBV30; size: NA; DNA: TGTGCCTGGAGCCGTACCGGGACTGACACAGATACGCAGTATTTT; CDR3: CAWSRTGTDTDTQYF
J: TRBJ1-5; D: TRBD1; V: TRBV25-1; size: once; DNA: TGTGCCAGCAGTGGGGCAGGACAGGGCAACCAGCCCCAGCATTTT; CDR3: CASSGAGQGNQPQHF
J: TRBJ2-3; D: NA; V: TRBV20-1; size: NA; DNA: TGCAGTGCAGGCAGCACAGATACGCAGTATTTT; CDR3: CSAGSTDTQYF
J: TRBJ2-7; D: NA; V: TRBV7-3; size: NA; DNA: TGTGCCAGCAGCTTATTCGGGACACCAGGGAACGAGCAGTACTTC; CDR3: CASSLFGTPGNEQYF
J: TRBJ2-1; D: NA; V: TRBV7-2; size: NA; DNA: TGTGCCAGCAGCTTAGCCCGGGGGGCGTACAATGAGCAGTTCTTC; CDR3: CASSLARGAYNEQFF
J: TRBJ1-1; D: NA; V: TRBV6-5; size: NA; DNA: TGTGCCAGCAGTTTGGAGGGGGGACCGTCGTGGGCTTTCTTT; CDR3: CASSLEGGPSWAFF
J: TRBJ1-2; D: NA; V: TRBV28; size: NA; DNA: TGTGCCAGCAGGCCCAGTGATATCTATGGCTACACCTTC; CDR3: CASRPSDIYGYTF
J: TRBJ2-1; D: NA; V: TRBV27; size: NA; DNA: TGTGCCAGCCCCGGGACCCTCTACAATGAGCAGTTCTTC; CDR3: CASPGTLYNEQFF
J: TRBJ1-1; D: NA; V: TRBV30; size: few; DNA: TGTGCCTGGAGTCCCTCGGGGCGGAACACTGAAGCTTTCTTT; CDR3: CAWSPSGRNTEAFF
J: TRBJ1-2; D: NA; V: TRBV5-4; size: NA; DNA: TGTGCCAGCACAAAGGCGGGGGGAGCTAACTATGGCTACACCTTC; CDR3: CASTKAGGANYGYTF
J: TRBJ1-2; D: NA; V: TRBV5-1; size: NA; DNA: TGCGCCAGCAGCGATACCAGAAAAGCTAACTATGGCTACACCTTC; CDR3: CASSDTRKANYGYTF
J: TRBJ2-7; D: TRBD2; V: TRBV7-8; size: NA; DNA: TGTGCCAGCAGCTTAGCCGTGCTAGCGGGGGGACTCTACGAGCAGTACTTC; CDR3: CASSLAVLAGGLYEQYF
J: TRBJ1-5; D: NA; V: TRBV28; size: NA; DNA: TGTGCCAGCAGTCCCCCCGGAGGGAGCAATCAGCCCCAGCATTTT; CDR3: CASSPPGGSNQPQHF